One sample yielded the 21 T cell receptor beta chains listed below, sequenced in a study of T-cell reconstitution after alpha-beta-depleted transplantation in children. As it was prepared, the TCRbeta library received unique molecular identifiers. MiXCR was run by TCRdb on the PCR reads, yielding one entry per CDR3 protein. Of around 400,000 distinct CDR3 sequences in the sample, about 20% were seen once. Sequences were derived from PBMCs from the stem cell graft donor, sampled from the stem cell graft. These receptors were collected from a human donor who donated a stem cell graft to a child with acute myeloid leukemia.

J is TRBJ2-3 and V is TRBV20-1; D might be TRBD2 (5 bases). The CDR3 is made up of 13 amino acids. V gave up 3 bases and J gave up 5 bases, with 12 bases separating them. CDR1 is DFQATT, CDR2 SNEGSKA, per germline (reference sequence). CDR3 loop: CSARSRREDTQYF. CDR3 sequence (DNA): TGCAGTGCTAGGTCCCGCCGGGAAGATACGCAGTATTTT.

This clonotype was detected many times. The V gene is TRBV29-1, the J gene TRBJ2-1; D gene unclear. V was shortened by 7 bases and J by 0 bases, with 16 bases between the two germline ends. Germline CDR1 reads SQVTM; CDR2 reads ANQGSEA. This CDR3 is 15 amino acids long. The CDR3 is CSAAQTVGSYNEQFF. In DNA form, the CDR3 reads TGCAGCGCTGCTCAAACCGTGGGCTCCTACAATGAGCAGTTCTTC.

This clonotype was observed at least ten times. The gene calls are TRBV12-3 or TRBV12-4 and TRBJ2-1; perhaps TRBD1 as D (6 bases). V lost 6 bases and J lost 2, with 14 bases in between. This CDR3 is built from 15 residues. The CDR3 protein is CASSLSDRPYNEQFF. As DNA, the CDR3 is TGTGCCAGCAGCTTGTCCGACAGGCCCTACAATGAGCAGTTCTTC.

There are a few counts of this clonotype. The chain uses TRBV28 and TRBJ1-5; possible D gene TRBD1, 6 bases. CDR1 is MDHEN, CDR2 SYDVKM, per germline. The CDR3 runs to 13 residues. The V end lost 6 bases, the J end lost 3 bases, and 9 bases lay between the germline ends. The CDR3 DNA follows: TGTGCCAGCAGAACGGGACACAATCAGCCCCAGCATTTT. It translates to CASRTGHNQPQHF.

This clonotype was seen at least ten times. The chain combines TRBV5-1 with TRBJ2-1; possibly TRBD1 for D (6 bases). V lost 5 bases and J lost 6, with 9 bases in between. Germline lookup yields CDR1 SGHRS and CDR2 YFSETQ. The CDR3 loop spans 12 amino acids. CDR3 residues: CASRGGTNEQFF. CDR3 nucleotide sequence: TGCGCCAGCAGAGGGGGAACCAATGAGCAGTTCTTC. The whole variable domain, remainder taken from reference TRBV5-1 and TRBJ2-1, is KAGVTQTPRYLIKTRGQQVTLSCSPISGHRSVSWYQQTPGQGLQFLFEYFSETQRNKGNFPGRFSGRQFSNSRSEMNVSTLELGDSALYLCASRGGTNEQFFGPGTRLTVL.

A word on this clonotype: One end of the junction is discordant with germline, which a read error may explain. This sequence joins TRBV3-1 and TRBJ2-1; TRBD2 matches at 14 bases. Per the germline V gene, CDR1 is LGHDT and CDR2 is YNNKEL (reference sequence). This CDR3 is 18 amino acids long. CDR3 DNA: TGTGCCTGCAGTCTAAACCCAGGGACTAGCGGGAGTGTCAATGAGCAGTTCTTC. Its translation: CACSLNPGTSGSVNEQFF.

This clonotype was observed many times. The chain joins TRBV4-1 to TRBJ2-7, with D unclear. Trimming removed 4 bases from V and 3 bases from J, with 10 bases in between. Germline V gives CDR1 MGHRA, CDR2 YSYEKL. The CDR3 length is 13 residues. The DNA for the CDR3 is TGCGCCAGCAGCCTAAAGTCGGACTACGAGCAGTACTTC. As protein: CASSLKSDYEQYF.

The chain joins TRBV2 to TRBJ1-1; D call uncertain. Trimming stripped 6 bases from V and 5 bases from J, with 13 bases between. This CDR3 comprises 13 residues. Germline CDR1 reads SNHLY; CDR2 reads FYNNEI. CDR3 nucleotide sequence: TGTGCCAGCAGCTTGCAGGAGCGGACTGAAGCTTTCTTT. This encodes CASSLQERTEAFF.

The sample holds many counts of this clonotype. The genes are TRBV20-1 and TRBJ2-1, with 10 bases that match TRBD2. This CDR3 has 17 amino acids. Germline CDR1 is DFQATT and CDR2 is SNEGSKA (reference sequence). Losses at the gene ends were 0 bases for V and 4 bases for J; bases not matched to a gene: 9. Here the CDR3 reads CSARDGPGLASYNEQFF. CDR3 in DNA: TGCAGTGCTAGAGATGGTCCGGGACTAGCGTCTTACAATGAGCAGTTCTTC.

This clonotype has a count of ten or more. This chain connects TRBV24-1 to TRBJ2-1; D may be TRBD1 or TRBD2 (6 bases each). The CDR3 spans 14 residues. Between the trimmed V and J ends, which lost 1 base and 5 bases, there was a span of 8 bases. CDR1 is KGHDR and CDR2 is SFDVKD in the germline V gene. The chain's CDR3 is CATSDLGGNNEQFF. The CDR3 region has the DNA TGTGCCACCAGTGATTTAGGGGGGAACAATGAGCAGTTCTTC.

The rearrangement links TRBV15 to TRBJ2-1; D is ambiguous. Looked up from germline, CDR1 is LNHNV and CDR2 is YYDKDF (reference sequence). Trimming removed 5 bases from V and 0 bases from J, with 17 bases in between. This CDR3 is 17 amino acids long. CDR3 in DNA: TGTGCCACCAGCGCGCGATTGGGCCAGAGCTCCTACAATGAGCAGTTCTTC. It encodes CATSARLGQSSYNEQFF.

The rearrangement joins TRBV5-1 to TRBJ1-1, with 7 bases lining up with TRBD1. Looked up from germline, CDR1 is SGHRS and CDR2 is YFSETQ. V gave up 0 bases and J gave up 0 bases; unmatched junction bases: 11. The CDR3 extends over 18 amino acids. The CDR3 protein is CASSLGPTGWGMNTEAFF. As DNA, the CDR3 is TGCGCCAGCAGCTTGGGACCGACAGGGTGGGGAATGAACACTGAAGCTTTCTTT.

Ten or more counts support this clonotype. The chain joins TRBV9 to TRBJ2-1; 8 nucleotides match TRBD1. V lost 0 bases to trimming and J lost 7 bases; unmatched junction nucleotides: 9. The CDR3 totals 16 residues. Germline V gene data show CDR1 as SGDLS and CDR2 as YYNGEE. The DNA of the CDR3 is TGTGCCAGCAGCGTAGTAGGACAGGGAATTGGGAATGAGCAGTTCTTC. Its protein is CASSVVGQGIGNEQFF.

This sequence joins TRBV4-1 and TRBJ2-3; D gene uncertain. The CDR3 totals 18 residues. V lost 0 bases to trimming and J lost 0 bases, with 16 bases between them. CDR1 is MGHRA and CDR2 is YSYEKL in the germline V gene. The CDR3 nucleotides read TGCGCCAGCAGCCAAGATCGGTATCGCGGTGCTAGCACAGATACGCAGTATTTT. It yields the protein CASSQDRYRGASTDTQYF.

The genes are TRBV24-1 and TRBJ2-1; D is unclear. Germline lookup yields CDR1 KGHDR and CDR2 SFDVKD. The CDR3 consists of 14 residues. V lost 3 bases to trimming and J lost 2 bases, with 7 bases between them. CDR3 sequence: CATSDVTPYNEQFF. The CDR3 bases are TGTGCCACCAGTGATGTGACCCCCTACAATGAGCAGTTCTTC.

The rearrangement uses TRBV28 and TRBJ1-5; tentative D call: TRBD1 (5 bases). Germline lookup yields CDR1 MDHEN and CDR2 SYDVKM. There are 16 residues in the CDR3. V was shortened by 5 bases and J by 0 bases, with 14 bases between the two germline ends. CDR3: CASSKGRGVSNQPQHF. The CDR3 DNA sequence: TGTGCCAGCAGTAAGGGGAGGGGAGTTAGCAATCAGCCCCAGCATTTT.

Ten or more counts support this clonotype. V and J are TRBV20-1 and TRBJ2-3; 7 bases line up with TRBD1. Germline V gene sequence: CDR1 DFQATT, CDR2 SNEGSKA (reference sequence). Trimming cost V 5 bases and J 1 base; bases outside gene matches: 9. This CDR3 has 15 amino acids. The CDR3 DNA sequence: TGCAGTGCTGCTCCAGGGGGTAGAGGCACAGATACGCAGTATTTT. Its translation: CSAAPGGRGTDTQYF.

This clonotype was seen at least ten times. The chain couples TRBV29-1 to TRBJ2-7; no definite D call. Trimming removed 4 bases at V and 2 bases at J, with 15 bases between. The CDR3 is 14 amino acids. From germline, CDR1 is SQVTM and CDR2 ANQGSEA. CDR3 DNA: TGCAGCGTTGCGAAAGCCGACGAAGCCTACGAGCAGTACTTC. This gives the protein CSVAKADEAYEQYF.

This clonotype was counted between two and nine times. The V and J genes are TRBV25-1 and TRBJ2-5, with D unclear. The CDR3 loop spans 12 amino acids. CDR1 and CDR2 from the germline V gene are MGHDK and SYGVNS. V dropped 5 bases and J dropped 5 bases, with 9 bases sitting between them. The CDR3 reads CASSTTRETQYF. CDR3 DNA: TGTGCCAGCAGTACCACCCGGGAGACCCAGTACTTC.

The rearrangement uses TRBV7-4 and TRBJ1-3, with a possible D match to TRBD1 (5 bases). V was trimmed by 1 base and J by 3 bases, leaving 19 bases between them. Looked up from germline, CDR1 is SGHVT and CDR2 is SQSDAQ. The CDR3 runs to 18 residues. The CDR3 DNA reads as TGTGCCAGCAGCTTAGAAGAGCAGGGTGCCAGATTTGGAAACACCATATATTTT. Translating it yields CASSLEEQGARFGNTIYF.

This clonotype has just a few counts. J is TRBJ2-3 and V is TRBV28; 9 positions agree with TRBD2. This CDR3 has 16 amino acids. V lost 4 bases, J lost 0 bases, and 5 bases stayed unmatched. The germline V gene encodes CDR1 MDHEN and CDR2 SYDVKM. CDR3 DNA sequence: TGTGCCAGCAGTTCCCCAGCGGGAGGAAGCACAGATACGCAGTATTTT. Translated, it gives CASSSPAGGSTDTQYF.